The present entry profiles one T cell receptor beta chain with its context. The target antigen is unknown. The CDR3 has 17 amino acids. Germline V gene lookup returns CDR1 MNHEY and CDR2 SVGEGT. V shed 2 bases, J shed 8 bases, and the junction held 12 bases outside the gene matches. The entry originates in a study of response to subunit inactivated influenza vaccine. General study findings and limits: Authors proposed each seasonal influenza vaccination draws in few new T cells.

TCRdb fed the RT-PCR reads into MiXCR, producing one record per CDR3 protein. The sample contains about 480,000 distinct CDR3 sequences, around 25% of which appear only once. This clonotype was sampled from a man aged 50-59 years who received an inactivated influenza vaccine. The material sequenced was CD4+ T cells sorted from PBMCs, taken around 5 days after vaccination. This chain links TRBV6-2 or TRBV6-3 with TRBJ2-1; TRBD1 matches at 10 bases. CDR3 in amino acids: CASSYPPGTGAVDEQFF. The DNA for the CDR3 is TGTGCCAGCAGTTACCCCCCCGGGACAGGGGCGGTAGATGAGCAGTTCTTC.